This T cell receptor beta chain was recovered during a study of siplizumab effects on memory and regulatory T cells. Deletions cut 8 bases from V and 0 bases from J, with 11 bases between. Germline V CDR1 and CDR2: LNHDA, SQIVND (reference sequence). This CDR3 is 15 amino acids long. The assay was immunoSEQ multiplex PCR, and TCRdb's table has in-frame clones only and misses some. This repertoire shows about 100,000 clones, around 90% found once; its top ten account for around 12%. The TCR originated in a human donor in good health. What was sequenced was non-Treg CD4+ T cells sorted from blood. J is TRBJ2-6 and V is TRBV19; D call uncertain. DNA of the CDR3: TGTGCCAGTGGTAGCCGGGTCTCTGGGGCCAACGTCCTGACTTTC. Protein sequence: CASGSRVSGANVLTF.